The 8 T cell receptor beta chains below all came from one sample that was sequenced in a study of T cell responses to AZD1222 COVID-19 vaccine. Some clones are missing from TCRdb's copy, which holds only in-frame ones; the method was immunoSEQ multiplex PCR. Of about 130,000 clones detected, under 90% appear once; the ten largest clones hold 5.5% to 7%. This sample comprised peripheral blood, obtained on day 0 of AZD1222 vaccination. These receptors were taken from an adult in good health.

This chain links TRBV5-1 with TRBJ1-6; 7 bases are a match to TRBD1. Germline values: CDR1 SGHRS, CDR2 YFSETQ. Losses at the gene ends were 0 bases for V and 8 bases for J; bases not matched to a gene: 8. The CDR3 consists of 16 residues. In nucleotides, the CDR3 is TGCGCCAGCAGCTTGGCAGGCAGGGGGTGGGATTCACCCCTCCACTTT. Protein product: CASSLAGRGWDSPLHF.

The J gene is TRBJ2-2, the V gene TRBV11-3; a weak D match, TRBD1 (6 bases). Trimming stripped 2 bases from V and 5 bases from J, with 9 bases between. CDR3 size: 14 residues. Germline lookup yields CDR1 SGHNT and CDR2 YENEEA. Here the CDR3 reads CASSLRTGTGELFF. For the CDR3, the DNA is TGTGCCAGCAGCTTACGTACAGGGACCGGGGAGCTGTTTTTT. Complete variable domain (other parts from reference TRBV11-3 and TRBJ2-2): EAGVVQSPRYKIIEKKQPVAFWCNPISGHNTLYWYLQNLGQGPELLIRYENEEAVDDSQLPKDRFSAERLKGVDSTLKIQPAELGDSAVYLCASSLRTGTGELFFGEGSRLTVL.

The J gene is TRBJ2-3, the V gene TRBV7-9, with 10 positions matching TRBD1. Germline trimming cut 11 bases from V and 3 bases from J; bases unmatched to any gene: 8. The CDR3 spans 14 residues. Germline values: CDR1 SEHNR, CDR2 FQNEAQ (reference sequence). CDR3 bases: TGTGCCTGCCTTTTGGGACAGGGGACAGATACGCAGTATTTT. Residues: CACLLGQGTDTQYF.

This chain links TRBV15 with TRBJ1-5; D perhaps matches TRBD1 (6 bases). The CDR3 is 15 residues long. Trimming took 3 bases from V and 6 from J, leaving 15 bases between them. CDR1 is LNHNV and CDR2 is YYDKDF in the germline V gene (reference sequence). In nucleotides, the CDR3 is TGTGCCACCAGCAGCTCCGGGACACTTTTTCAGCCCCAGCATTTT. Its translation is CATSSSGTLFQPQHF.

This chain uses TRBV29-1 with TRBJ2-2; 9 positions match TRBD1. V shed 6 bases and J 2 bases; nucleotides not matched to a gene: 4. The germline V gene encodes CDR1 SQVTM and CDR2 ANQGSEA. CDR3 length equals 14 residues. The CDR3 DNA is TGCAGCGTAGACAGGGGGAGAAACACCGGGGAGCTGTTTTTT. Protein: CSVDRGRNTGELFF.

This chain joins TRBV28 and TRBJ1-5; 9 bases match TRBD1. The CDR3 is 15 residues long. Looked up from germline, CDR1 is MDHEN and CDR2 is SYDVKM. The J segment lost 7 bases and the V segment lost 6 bases, leaving 10 bases of the junction unmatched. CDR3 amino acids: CASSSGTGILQPQHF. The DNA for the CDR3 is TGTGCCAGCAGCTCCGGGACAGGGATTTTGCAGCCCCAGCATTTT.

The rearrangement uses TRBV10-3 and TRBJ1-1, with D unclear. Trimming cost V 0 bases and J 1 base, with 9 bases left between them. Germline V lookup: CDR1 ENHRY, CDR2 SYGVKD. The CDR3 is made up of 15 amino acids. The CDR3 loop reads CAISESNRENTEAFF. The CDR3 bases are TGTGCCATCAGTGAGTCGAATAGGGAGAACACTGAAGCTTTCTTT.

V gene TRBV18 combines with J gene TRBJ1-4; TRBD1 might be the D (6 bases). CDR1 KGHSH and CDR2 LQKENI come from the germline V gene. V dropped 3 bases and J dropped 4 bases, with 9 bases sitting between them. The CDR3 covers 14 residues. In DNA form, the CDR3 reads TGTGCCAGCTCACCGGGGGGCCATAATGAAAAACTGTTTTTT. Protein: CASSPGGHNEKLFF.